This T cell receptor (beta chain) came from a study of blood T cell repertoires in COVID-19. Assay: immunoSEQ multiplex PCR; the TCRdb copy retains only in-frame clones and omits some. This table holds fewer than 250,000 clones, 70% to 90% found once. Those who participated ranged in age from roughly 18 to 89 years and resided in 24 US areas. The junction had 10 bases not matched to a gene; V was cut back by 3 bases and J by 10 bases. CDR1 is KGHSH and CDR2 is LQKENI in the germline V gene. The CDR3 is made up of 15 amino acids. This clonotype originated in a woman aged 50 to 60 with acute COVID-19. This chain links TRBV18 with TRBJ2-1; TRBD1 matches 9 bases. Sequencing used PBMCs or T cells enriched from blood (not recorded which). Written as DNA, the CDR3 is TGTGCCAGCTCACCGAAACAGGGGGCTTCCAGCGAGCAGTTCTTC. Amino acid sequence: CASSPKQGASSEQFF.